The 22 T cell receptor beta chains in this list originate from one sample, sequenced in a study of blood T cell repertoires in COVID-19 (dated by TCRdb to the early 2020s). Libraries were prepared through the immunoSEQ multiplex PCR assay. Held by TCRdb, this immuneACCESS table contains in-frame sequences only and omits some clones. Under half of the omission traces to an unresolved V gene where checked; the cause of the rest is unknown. The table for this sample lists roughly 260,000 clones; approximately 90% of them were counted only once. Of the sample, approximately 2.4% falls within the top ten clones. Sequenced: PBMCs or T cells enriched from blood (not recorded which). The receptors stem from a woman in her twenties or thirties with acute COVID-19.

This clone was observed a single time. V usage is TRBV27 and J usage is TRBJ2-5, with D possibly matching TRBD1 (6 bases). From germline, CDR1 is MNHEY and CDR2 SMNVEV (reference sequence). Trimming stripped 5 bases from V and 1 base from J, with 17 bases between. CDR3 length: 16 amino acids. For the CDR3, the DNA is TGTGCCAGCAGTCCTGGTAGGGGGAAGGGCCAAGAGACCCAGTACTTC. Encoded protein: CASSPGRGKGQETQYF.

The V call is TRBV5-8, the J call TRBJ2-3; a possible D gene is TRBD1 (5 bases). Per germline, CDR1 SGHTS and CDR2 YDEGEE. The CDR3 has 15 amino acids. Trimming shortened V by 0 bases and J by 4 bases, and 12 bases separated the two germline ends. In nucleotides, the CDR3 is TGTGCCAGCAGCTTGGGGGGCGCCTGGGCAGATACGCAGTATTTT. It specifies CASSLGGAWADTQYF.

The chain employs TRBV4-1 and TRBJ1-2; no firm D call. Germline-derived CDR1 and CDR2 are MGHRA and YSYEKL. The ends were cut back, 0 bases at V and 6 bases at J, with 14 bases in the middle. This CDR3 is 15 amino acids long. CDR3 region: CASSQDSQGGDGYTF. CDR3 coding DNA: TGCGCCAGCAGCCAAGACTCCCAAGGAGGAGATGGCTACACCTTC.

The chain joins TRBV5-6 to TRBJ2-1; 8 bases align to TRBD1. Germline CDR1 is SGHDT and CDR2 is YYEEEE. The V gene end was trimmed by 5 bases and the J gene end by 8 bases; junction bases not matched to a gene: 6. The CDR3 length is 13 residues. In DNA, the CDR3 is TGTGCCAGCAGTTTGACAGGGGTCGATGAGCAGTTCTTC. This codes for CASSLTGVDEQFF.

The gene calls are TRBV18 and TRBJ2-3; TRBD1 matches at 7 bases. CDR1 is KGHSH, CDR2 LQKENI, per germline. Germline trimming cut 3 bases from V and 3 bases from J; bases unmatched to any gene: 9. The CDR3 covers 16 residues. CDR3 sequence reads: CASSPRSGTATDTQYF. The CDR3 DNA is TGTGCCAGCTCACCTCGGAGTGGGACAGCAACAGATACGCAGTATTTT.

The V call is TRBV18, the J call TRBJ2-1; TRBD1 agrees at 7 bases. J lost 5 bases, V lost 3 bases, and 7 bases had no gene match. The length of the CDR3 is 15 residues. From germline, CDR1 is KGHSH and CDR2 LQKENI. In nucleotides, the CDR3 is TGTGCCAGCTCACCTCGGGACAGACCTAACAATGAGCAGTTCTTC. Translated: CASSPRDRPNNEQFF.

J is TRBJ2-1 and V is TRBV19, with D possibly TRBD2 on 6 matching bases. Germline CDR1 is LNHDA and CDR2 is SQIVND (reference sequence). The CDR3 contains 17 residues. The V end was cut by 4 bases, the J end by 8 bases, with 24 bases between. DNA for the CDR3: TGTGCCAGTAGTAGCCTAGAGCGGGCAATCCCCCGGGATGAGCAGTTCTTC. This encodes CASSSLERAIPRDEQFF.

This sequence joins TRBV5-8 and TRBJ2-2; D is ambiguous. The CDR3 runs 17 residues. The V gene's germline CDR1 is SGHTS and CDR2 YDEGEE. V was shortened by 4 bases and J by 9 bases, with 25 bases between the two germline ends. CDR3 protein: CASSRPVARGDGRELFF. In DNA, the CDR3 is TGTGCCAGCAGCAGGCCCGTCGCCCGAGGAGACGGCCGGGAGCTGTTTTTT. Complete variable domain (other parts from reference TRBV5-8 and TRBJ2-2): EAGVTQSPTHLIKTRGQQATLRCSPISGHTSVYWYQQALGLGLQFLLWYDEGEERNRGNFPPRFSGRQFPNYSSELNVNALELEDSALYLCASSRPVARGDGRELFFGEGSRLTVL.

This chain links TRBV7-8 with TRBJ1-1, with a weak D call TRBD1 (5 bases). Trimming removed 5 bases from V and 7 bases from J, with 14 bases in between. The CDR3 runs to 13 residues. CDR1 SGHVS and CDR2 FQNEAQ come from the germline V gene. CDR3 DNA sequence: TGTGCCAGCAGCCGATACATTAGGGGTGAAGCTTTCTTT. Residues: CASSRYIRGEAFF.

The V and J genes are TRBV11-2 and TRBJ1-2; 10 bases match TRBD1. The V gene end was trimmed by 4 bases and the J gene end by 4 bases; junction bases not matched to a gene: 6. This CDR3 is built from 15 residues. The V gene's germline CDR1 is SGHAT and CDR2 FQNNGV. The CDR3 reads CASSSGQGPPYGYTF. The CDR3 DNA is TGTGCCAGCAGCTCGGGACAGGGGCCCCCCTATGGCTACACCTTC.

This chain joins TRBV7-9 and TRBJ1-3, with unresolved D. The germline V and J ends were trimmed by 2 bases and 2 bases, with 10 bases remaining between them. This CDR3 is built from 15 residues. Germline V lookup: CDR1 SEHNR, CDR2 FQNEAQ (reference sequence). The CDR3 here is CASSLFSPTGNTIYF. CDR3 DNA: TGTGCCAGCAGCTTATTTTCCCCAACTGGAAACACCATATATTTT.

This chain joins TRBV7-2 and TRBJ1-2; a possible D gene is TRBD1 (5 bases). There are 15 residues in the CDR3. Between the trimmed V and J ends, which lost 5 bases and 1 base, there was a span of 14 bases. Germline values: CDR1 SGHTA, CDR2 FQGNSA. CDR3 in amino acids: CASSPPGAYNYGYTF. Written as DNA, the CDR3 is TGTGCCAGCAGCCCACCTGGGGCCTATAACTATGGCTACACCTTC.

The V call is TRBV19, the J call TRBJ1-2, with D perhaps matching TRBD1 (5 bases). This CDR3 contains 12 residues. Germline-derived CDR1 and CDR2 are LNHDA and SQIVND (reference sequence). The V and J ends lost 3 bases and 4 bases respectively, with 6 bases between them. The DNA for the CDR3 is TGTGCCAGTAGTATGGACATCTATGGCTACACCTTC. Translating it yields CASSMDIYGYTF.

This chain joins TRBV5-6 and TRBJ2-5; 13 bases align to TRBD2. The J segment lost 2 bases and the V segment lost 3 bases, leaving 4 bases of the junction unmatched. CDR3 length equals 16 residues. From germline, CDR1 is SGHDT and CDR2 YYEEEE. Written as DNA, the CDR3 is TGTGCCAGCAGCTCTGAGACTAGCGGGGGGCAAGAGACCCAGTACTTC. Protein sequence: CASSSETSGGQETQYF.

This chain links TRBV7-9 with TRBJ1-4; TRBD1 is a possible D gene (6 bases). The CDR3 contains 14 residues. The V end lost 6 bases, the J end lost 10 bases, and 18 bases lay between the germline ends. CDR1 is SEHNR, CDR2 FQNEAQ, per germline (reference sequence). In nucleotides, the CDR3 is TGTGCCAGCAGTTCAGAACAGGGAATAGGAAAACTGTTTTTT. Its translation is CASSSEQGIGKLFF.

The chain links TRBV5-1 to TRBJ1-2, with D perhaps TRBD1 (6 bases). Germline lookup yields CDR1 SGHRS and CDR2 YFSETQ. Trimming cost V 4 bases and J 5 bases, with 9 bases left between them. The CDR3 has 12 amino acids. Here the CDR3 DNA reads TGCGCCAGCAGCAGTCAGGGGTATGGCTACACCTTC. It codes for CASSSQGYGYTF.

The V call is TRBV2, the J call TRBJ1-5; D is uncertain. The CDR3 length is 14 residues. Germline CDR1 is SNHLY and CDR2 is FYNNEI. Between the trimmed V and J ends, which lost 4 bases and 6 bases, there was a span of 13 bases. CDR3 in amino acids: CASSVEGGPQPQHF. For the CDR3, the DNA is TGTGCCAGCAGTGTGGAGGGTGGCCCTCAGCCCCAGCATTTT.

This chain uses TRBV5-1 with TRBJ1-1; D remains unclear. Per germline, CDR1 SGHRS and CDR2 YFSETQ. The V and J ends lost 7 bases and 1 base respectively, with 11 bases between them. This CDR3 spans 13 amino acids. CDR3 protein: CASGITANTEAFF. The DNA for the CDR3 is TGCGCCAGCGGAATAACAGCGAACACTGAAGCTTTCTTT.

The rearrangement joins TRBV6-1 to TRBJ1-3, with D hard to call. The V end lost 0 bases, the J end lost 4 bases, and 10 bases lay between the germline ends. Germline CDR1 and CDR2: MNHNS and SASEGT. The CDR3 sequence is 15 residues long. The CDR3, as DNA: TGTGCCAGCAGTGAAGCAGGCAGGTGGGGAAACACCATATATTTT. This gives the protein CASSEAGRWGNTIYF.

The genes are TRBV5-4 and TRBJ2-3; 11 nucleotides align to TRBD1. V lost 3 bases and J lost 4; bases outside the gene matches: 4. The germline CDR1 and CDR2 sequences are SGHNT and YYREEE (reference sequence). This CDR3 spans 15 amino acids. For the CDR3, the DNA is TGTGCCAGCAGCTCAAGGACAGGGGGCTCAGATACGCAGTATTTT. As protein: CASSSRTGGSDTQYF. The entire variable domain, with the rest obtained from reference TRBV5-4 and TRBJ2-3, is as follows: ETGVTQSPTHLIKTRGQQVTLRCSSQSGHNTVSWYQQALGQGPQFIFQYYREEENGRGNFPPRFSGLQFPNYSSELNVNALELDDSALYLCASSSRTGGSDTQYFGPGTRLTVL.

V gene TRBV28 combines with J gene TRBJ1-1; D call uncertain. The V gene lost 3 bases and the J gene lost 5 bases, with 19 bases spanning the gap. There are 16 residues in the CDR3. The germline gives CDR1 MDHEN, CDR2 SYDVKM. The CDR3 DNA reads as TGTGCCAGCAGTTTCCCCCCTAGTGAGGGCTGGACTGAAGCTTTCTTT. Amino acids: CASSFPPSEGWTEAFF. The full variable domain, with the rest looked up from reference TRBV28 and TRBJ1-1, is DVKVTQSSRYLVKRTGEKVFLECVQDMDHENMFWYRQDPGLGLRLIYFSYDVKMKEKGDIPEGYSVSREKKERFSLILESASTNQTSMYLCASSFPPSEGWTEAFFGQGTRLTVV.

This chain connects TRBV19 to TRBJ1-1; D call uncertain. This CDR3 comprises 16 residues. V was cut by 3 bases and J by 1 base, with 15 bases left in between. Looked up from germline, CDR1 is LNHDA and CDR2 is SQIVND (reference sequence). The CDR3 is CASSIGLWRRNTEAFF. CDR3 DNA sequence: TGTGCCAGTAGTATCGGTCTATGGCGGAGGAACACTGAAGCTTTCTTT.